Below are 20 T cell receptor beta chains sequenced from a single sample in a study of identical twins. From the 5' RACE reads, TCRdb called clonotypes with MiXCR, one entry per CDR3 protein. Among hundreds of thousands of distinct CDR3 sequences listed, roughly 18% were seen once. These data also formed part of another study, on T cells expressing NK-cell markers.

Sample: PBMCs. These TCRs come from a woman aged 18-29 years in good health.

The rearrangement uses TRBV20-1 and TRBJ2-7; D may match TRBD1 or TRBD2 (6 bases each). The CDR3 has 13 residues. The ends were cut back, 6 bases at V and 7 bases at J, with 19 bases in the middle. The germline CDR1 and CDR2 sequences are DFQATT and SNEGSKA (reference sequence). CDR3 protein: CSANRQAGWEQYF. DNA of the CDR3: TGCAGTGCCAACCGACAGGCGGGATGGGAGCAGTACTTC.

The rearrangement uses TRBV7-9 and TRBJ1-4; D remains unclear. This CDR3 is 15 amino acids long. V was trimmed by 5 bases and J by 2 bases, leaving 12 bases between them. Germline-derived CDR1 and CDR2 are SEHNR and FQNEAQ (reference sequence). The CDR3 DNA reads TGTGCCAGCAGCGATGGCCTGTGGACTAATGAAAAACTGTTTTTT. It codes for CASSDGLWTNEKLFF.

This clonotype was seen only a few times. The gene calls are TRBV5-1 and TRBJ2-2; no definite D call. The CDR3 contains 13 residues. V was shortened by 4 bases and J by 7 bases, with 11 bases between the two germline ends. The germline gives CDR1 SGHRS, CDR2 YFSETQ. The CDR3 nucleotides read TGCGCCAGCAGCCCGGGTGTAAGCGGGGAGCTGTTTTTT. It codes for CASSPGVSGELFF.

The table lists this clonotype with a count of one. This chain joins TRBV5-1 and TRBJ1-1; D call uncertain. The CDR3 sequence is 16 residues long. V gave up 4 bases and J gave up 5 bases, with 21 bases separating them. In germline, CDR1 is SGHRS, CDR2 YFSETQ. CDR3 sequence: CASSPQLPGMETEAFF. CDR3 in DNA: TGCGCCAGCAGCCCTCAATTACCGGGGATGGAGACTGAAGCTTTCTTT.

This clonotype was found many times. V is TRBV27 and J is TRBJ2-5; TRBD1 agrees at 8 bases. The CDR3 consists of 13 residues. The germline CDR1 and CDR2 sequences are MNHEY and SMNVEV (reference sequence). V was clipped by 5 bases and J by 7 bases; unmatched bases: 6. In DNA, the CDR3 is TGTGCCAGCAGTCTCGGACAGGGTGGGACCCAGTACTTC. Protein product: CASSLGQGGTQYF.

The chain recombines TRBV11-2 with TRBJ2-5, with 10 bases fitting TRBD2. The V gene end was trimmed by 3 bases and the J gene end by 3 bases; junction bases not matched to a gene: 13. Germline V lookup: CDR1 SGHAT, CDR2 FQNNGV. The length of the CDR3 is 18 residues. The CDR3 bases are TGTGCCAGCAGCTTGGGTTGGGGACTAGCGAGGCCCGAAGAGACCCAGTACTTC. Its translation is CASSLGWGLARPEETQYF.

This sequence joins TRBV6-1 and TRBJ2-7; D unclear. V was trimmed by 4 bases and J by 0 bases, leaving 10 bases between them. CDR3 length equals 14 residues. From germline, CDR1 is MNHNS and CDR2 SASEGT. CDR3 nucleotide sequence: TGTGCCAGCAGTGGGATAGACCGCTCCTACGAGCAGTACTTC. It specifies CASSGIDRSYEQYF.

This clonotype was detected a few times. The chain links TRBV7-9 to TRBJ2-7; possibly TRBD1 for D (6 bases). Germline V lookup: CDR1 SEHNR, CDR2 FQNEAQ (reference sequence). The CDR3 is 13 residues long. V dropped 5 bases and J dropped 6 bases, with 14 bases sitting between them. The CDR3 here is CASSSNRVREQYF. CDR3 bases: TGTGCCAGCAGCAGTAACAGGGTTCGCGAGCAGTACTTC.

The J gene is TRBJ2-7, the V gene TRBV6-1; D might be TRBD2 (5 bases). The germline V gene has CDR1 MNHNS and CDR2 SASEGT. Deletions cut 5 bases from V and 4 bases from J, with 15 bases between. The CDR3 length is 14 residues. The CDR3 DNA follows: TGTGCCAGCAGTCATGCGTATGGGGAGTACGAGCAGTACTTC. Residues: CASSHAYGEYEQYF.

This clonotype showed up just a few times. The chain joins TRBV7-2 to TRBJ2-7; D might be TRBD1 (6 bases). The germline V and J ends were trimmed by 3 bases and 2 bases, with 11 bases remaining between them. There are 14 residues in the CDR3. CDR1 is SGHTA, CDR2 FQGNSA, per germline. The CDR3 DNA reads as TGTGCCAGCAGCTTGGGACATGTCACCTACGAGCAGTACTTC. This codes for CASSLGHVTYEQYF. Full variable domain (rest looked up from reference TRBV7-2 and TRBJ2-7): GAGVSQSPSNKVTEKGKDVELRCDPISGHTALYWYRQSLGQGLEFLIYFQGNSAPDKSGLPSDRFSAERTGGSVSTLTIQRTQQEDSAVYLCASSLGHVTYEQYFGPGTRLTVT.

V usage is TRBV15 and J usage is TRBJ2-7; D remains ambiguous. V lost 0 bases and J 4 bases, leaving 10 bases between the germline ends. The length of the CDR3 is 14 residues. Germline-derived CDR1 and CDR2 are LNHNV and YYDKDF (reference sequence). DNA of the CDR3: TGTGCCACCAGCAGAGATAACGGCGATTACGAGCAGTACTTC. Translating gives CATSRDNGDYEQYF.

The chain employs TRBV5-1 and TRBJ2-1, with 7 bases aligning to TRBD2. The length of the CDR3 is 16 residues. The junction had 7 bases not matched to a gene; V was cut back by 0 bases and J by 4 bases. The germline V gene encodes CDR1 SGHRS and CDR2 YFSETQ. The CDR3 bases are TGCGCCAGCAGCTTGGCCGGGGGGAGCGGGTACAATGAGCAGTTCTTC. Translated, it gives CASSLAGGSGYNEQFF.

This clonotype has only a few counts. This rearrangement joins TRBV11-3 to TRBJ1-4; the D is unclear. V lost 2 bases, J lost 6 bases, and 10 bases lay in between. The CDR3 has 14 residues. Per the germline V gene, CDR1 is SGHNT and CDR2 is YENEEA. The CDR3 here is CASSLRGRDEKLFF. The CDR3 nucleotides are TGTGCCAGCAGCTTAAGAGGACGGGATGAAAAACTGTTTTTT.

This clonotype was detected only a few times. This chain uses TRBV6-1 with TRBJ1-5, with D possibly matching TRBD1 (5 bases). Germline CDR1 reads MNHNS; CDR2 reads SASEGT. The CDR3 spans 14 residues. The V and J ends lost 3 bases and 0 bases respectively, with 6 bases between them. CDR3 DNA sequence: TGTGCCAGCAGTGACGGGGGTAGCAATCAGCCCCAGCATTTT. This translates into CASSDGGSNQPQHF.

For the CDR3, the DNA is TGTGCCAGCTCACCCTTGGATGGGTCGAGAACCGGGGAGCTGTTTTTT. Translation: CASSPLDGSRTGELFF. The chain employs TRBV18 and TRBJ2-2; D gene uncertain. From germline, CDR1 is KGHSH and CDR2 LQKENI. The CDR3 spans 16 residues. V shed 3 bases and J shed 5 bases, with 16 bases lying between them.

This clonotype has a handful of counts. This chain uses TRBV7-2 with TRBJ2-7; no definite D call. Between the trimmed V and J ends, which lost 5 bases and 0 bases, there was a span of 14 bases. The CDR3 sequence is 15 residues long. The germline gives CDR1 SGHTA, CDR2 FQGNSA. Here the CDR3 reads CASSRASESSYEQYF. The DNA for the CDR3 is TGTGCCAGCAGCCGGGCGTCAGAAAGCTCCTACGAGCAGTACTTC.

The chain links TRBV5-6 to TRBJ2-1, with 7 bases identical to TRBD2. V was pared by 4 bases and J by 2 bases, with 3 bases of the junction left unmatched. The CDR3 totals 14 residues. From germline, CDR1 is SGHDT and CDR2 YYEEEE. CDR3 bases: TGTGCCAGCAGCGGCGGGAGAGCCTACAATGAGCAGTTCTTC. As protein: CASSGGRAYNEQFF.

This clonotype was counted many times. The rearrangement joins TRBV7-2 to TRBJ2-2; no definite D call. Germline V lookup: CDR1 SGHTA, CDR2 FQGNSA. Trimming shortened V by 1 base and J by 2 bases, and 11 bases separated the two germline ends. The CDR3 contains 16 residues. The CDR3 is CASSLVGTLNTGELFF. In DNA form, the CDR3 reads TGTGCCAGCAGCTTAGTCGGAACTCTTAACACCGGGGAGCTGTTTTTT.

The CDR3: CASSRERGQNQPQHF. DNA of the CDR3: TGCGCCAGCAGCCGCGAGCGGGGACAAAATCAGCCCCAGCATTTT. The rearrangement uses TRBV4-1 and TRBJ1-5, with D maybe TRBD1 (6 bases). Germline loops: CDR1 MGHRA, CDR2 YSYEKL. This CDR3 contains 15 residues. Trimming took off 4 bases at V and 4 bases at J, with 14 bases between the two ends.

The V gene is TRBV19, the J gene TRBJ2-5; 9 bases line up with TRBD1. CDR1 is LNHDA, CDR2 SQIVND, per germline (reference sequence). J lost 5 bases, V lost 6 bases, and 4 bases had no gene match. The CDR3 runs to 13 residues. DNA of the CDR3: TGTGCCAGTAGGCGGACAGGGGAGGAGACCCAGTACTTC. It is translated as CASRRTGEETQYF.